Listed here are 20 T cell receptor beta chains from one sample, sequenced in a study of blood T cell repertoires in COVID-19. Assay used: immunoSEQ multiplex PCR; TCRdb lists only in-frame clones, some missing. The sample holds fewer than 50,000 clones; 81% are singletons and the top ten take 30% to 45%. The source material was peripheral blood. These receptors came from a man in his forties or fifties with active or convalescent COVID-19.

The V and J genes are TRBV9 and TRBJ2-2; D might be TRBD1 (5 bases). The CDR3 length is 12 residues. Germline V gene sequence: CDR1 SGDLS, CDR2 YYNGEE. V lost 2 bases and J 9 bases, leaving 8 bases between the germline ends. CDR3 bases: TGTGCCAGCAGCGTGGCAGGGCGGGAGCTGTTTTTT. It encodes CASSVAGRELFF.

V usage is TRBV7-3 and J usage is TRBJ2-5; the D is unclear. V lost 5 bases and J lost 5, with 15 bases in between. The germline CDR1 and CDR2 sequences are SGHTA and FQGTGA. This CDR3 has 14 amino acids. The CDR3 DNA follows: TGTGCCAGCAGCCGCGGTGCTGCCGGTGAGACCCAGTACTTC. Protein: CASSRGAAGETQYF.

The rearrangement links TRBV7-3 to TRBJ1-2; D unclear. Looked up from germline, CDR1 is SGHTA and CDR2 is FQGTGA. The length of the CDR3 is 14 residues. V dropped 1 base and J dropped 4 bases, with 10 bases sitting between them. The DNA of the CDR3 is TGTGCCAGCAGCTTAAACGGTCTCCTCTATGGCTACACCTTC. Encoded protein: CASSLNGLLYGYTF.

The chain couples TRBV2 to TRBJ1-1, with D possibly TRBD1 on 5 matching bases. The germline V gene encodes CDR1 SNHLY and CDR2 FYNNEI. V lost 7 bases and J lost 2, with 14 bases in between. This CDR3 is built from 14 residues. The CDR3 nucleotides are TGTGCCAGCACCCTCGGACAAACAAACACTGAAGCTTTCTTT. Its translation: CASTLGQTNTEAFF.

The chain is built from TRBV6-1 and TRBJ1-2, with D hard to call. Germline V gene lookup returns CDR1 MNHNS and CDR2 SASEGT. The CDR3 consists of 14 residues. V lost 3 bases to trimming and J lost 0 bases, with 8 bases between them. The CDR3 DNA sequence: TGTGCCAGCAGTGATCAGGCAGCTAACTATGGCTACACCTTC. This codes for CASSDQAANYGYTF.

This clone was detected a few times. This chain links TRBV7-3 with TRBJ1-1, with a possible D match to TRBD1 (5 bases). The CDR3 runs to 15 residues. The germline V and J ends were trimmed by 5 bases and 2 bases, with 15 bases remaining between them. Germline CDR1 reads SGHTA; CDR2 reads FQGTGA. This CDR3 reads CASSLAGQGNTEAFF. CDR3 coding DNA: TGTGCCAGCAGCCTCGCCGGGCAGGGTAACACTGAAGCTTTCTTT.

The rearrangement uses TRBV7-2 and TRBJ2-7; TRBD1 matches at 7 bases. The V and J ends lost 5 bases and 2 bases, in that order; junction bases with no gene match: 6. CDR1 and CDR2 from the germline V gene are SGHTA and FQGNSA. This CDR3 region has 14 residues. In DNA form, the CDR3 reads TGTGCCAGCAGCGAAGGGGGCCGGCCCTACGAGCAGTACTTC. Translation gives CASSEGGRPYEQYF.

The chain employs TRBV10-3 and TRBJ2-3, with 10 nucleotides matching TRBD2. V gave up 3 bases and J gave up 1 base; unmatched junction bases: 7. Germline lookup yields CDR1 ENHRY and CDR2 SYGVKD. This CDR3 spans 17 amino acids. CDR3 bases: TGTGCCATCAGTGATTTTGCCGGGACTAGCGGCACAGATACGCAGTATTTT. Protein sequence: CAISDFAGTSGTDTQYF.

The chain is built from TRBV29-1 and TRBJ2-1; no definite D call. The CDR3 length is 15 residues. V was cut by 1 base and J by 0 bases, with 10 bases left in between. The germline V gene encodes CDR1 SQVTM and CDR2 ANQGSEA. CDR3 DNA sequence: TGCAGCGTTGAAGCTGGTACGAGCTCCTACAATGAGCAGTTCTTC. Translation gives CSVEAGTSSYNEQFF.

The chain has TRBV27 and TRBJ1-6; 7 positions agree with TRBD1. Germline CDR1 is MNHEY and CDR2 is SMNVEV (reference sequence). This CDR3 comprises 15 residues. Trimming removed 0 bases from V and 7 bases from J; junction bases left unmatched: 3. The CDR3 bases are TGTGCCAGCAGTTTATCGAGGACAGGCAATTCACCCCTCCACTTT. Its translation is CASSLSRTGNSPLHF.

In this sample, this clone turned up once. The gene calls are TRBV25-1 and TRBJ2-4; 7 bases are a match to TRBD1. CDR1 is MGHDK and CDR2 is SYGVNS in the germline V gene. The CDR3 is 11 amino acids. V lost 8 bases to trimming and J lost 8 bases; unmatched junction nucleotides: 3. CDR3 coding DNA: TGTGCCAGCGGTAGGGGGCACATTCAGTACTTC. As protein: CASGRGHIQYF.

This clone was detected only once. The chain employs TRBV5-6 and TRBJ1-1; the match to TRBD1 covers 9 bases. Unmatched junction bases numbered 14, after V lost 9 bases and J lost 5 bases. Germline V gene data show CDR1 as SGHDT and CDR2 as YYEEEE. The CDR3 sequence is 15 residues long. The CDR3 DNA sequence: TGTGCCACATGGACAGGGGCCGTTTTTGGAACTGAAGCTTTCTTT. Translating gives CATWTGAVFGTEAFF. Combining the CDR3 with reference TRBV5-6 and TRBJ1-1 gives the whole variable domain DAGVTQSPTHLIKTRGQQVTLRCSPKSGHDTVSWYQQALGQGPQFIFQYYEEEERQRGNFPDRFSGHQFPNYSSELNVNALLLGDSALYLCATWTGAVFGTEAFFGQGTRLTVV.

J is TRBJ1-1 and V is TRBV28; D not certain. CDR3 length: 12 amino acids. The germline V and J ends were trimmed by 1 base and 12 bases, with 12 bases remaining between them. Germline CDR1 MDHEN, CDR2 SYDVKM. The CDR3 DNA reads TGTGCCAGCAGTTTATACATCGGGGTCACTTTCTTT. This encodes CASSLYIGVTFF. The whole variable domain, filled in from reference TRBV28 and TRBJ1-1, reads DVKVTQSSRYLVKRTGEKVFLECVQDMDHENMFWYRQDPGLGLRLIYFSYDVKMKEKGDIPEGYSVSREKKERFSLILESASTNQTSMYLCASSLYIGVTFFGQGTRLTVV.

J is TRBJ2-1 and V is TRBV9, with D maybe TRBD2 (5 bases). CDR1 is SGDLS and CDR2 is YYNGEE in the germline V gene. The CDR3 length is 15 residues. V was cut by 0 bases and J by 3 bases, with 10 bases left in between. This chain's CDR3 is CASSVDSVGYNEQFF. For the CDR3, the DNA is TGTGCCAGCAGCGTAGATAGCGTAGGCTACAATGAGCAGTTCTTC.

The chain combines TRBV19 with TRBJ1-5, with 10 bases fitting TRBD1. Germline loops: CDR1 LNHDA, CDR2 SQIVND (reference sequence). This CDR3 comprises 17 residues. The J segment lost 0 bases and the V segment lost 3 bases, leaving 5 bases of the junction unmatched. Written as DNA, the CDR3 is TGTGCCAGTAGTATGACAGGGGGCGGGTATAGCAATCAGCCCCAGCATTTT. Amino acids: CASSMTGGGYSNQPQHF.

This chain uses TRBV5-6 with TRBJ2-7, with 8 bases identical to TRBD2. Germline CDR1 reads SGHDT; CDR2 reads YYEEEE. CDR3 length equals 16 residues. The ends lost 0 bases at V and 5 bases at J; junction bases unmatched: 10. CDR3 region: CASSLVIREGLNEQYF. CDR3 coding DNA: TGTGCCAGCAGCTTGGTTATACGGGAGGGCCTCAACGAGCAGTACTTC.

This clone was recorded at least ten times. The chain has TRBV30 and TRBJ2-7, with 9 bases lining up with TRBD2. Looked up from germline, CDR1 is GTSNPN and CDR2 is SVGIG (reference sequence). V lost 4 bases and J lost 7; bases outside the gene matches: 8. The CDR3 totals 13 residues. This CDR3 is CAWTASGVGEQYF. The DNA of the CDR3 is TGTGCCTGGACCGCTAGCGGGGTGGGAGAGCAGTACTTC.

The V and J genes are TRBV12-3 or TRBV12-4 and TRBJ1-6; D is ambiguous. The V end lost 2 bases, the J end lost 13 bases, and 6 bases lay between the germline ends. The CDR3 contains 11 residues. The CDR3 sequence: CASSLSSPLHF. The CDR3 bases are TGTGCCAGCAGTTTAAGCTCGCCCCTCCACTTT.

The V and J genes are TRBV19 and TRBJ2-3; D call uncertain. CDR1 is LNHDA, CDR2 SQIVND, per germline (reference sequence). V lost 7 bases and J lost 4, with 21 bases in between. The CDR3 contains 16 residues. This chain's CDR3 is CASNSFLLGAPDTQYF. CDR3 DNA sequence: TGTGCCAGTAACTCTTTTCTCCTCGGAGCCCCAGATACGCAGTATTTT.

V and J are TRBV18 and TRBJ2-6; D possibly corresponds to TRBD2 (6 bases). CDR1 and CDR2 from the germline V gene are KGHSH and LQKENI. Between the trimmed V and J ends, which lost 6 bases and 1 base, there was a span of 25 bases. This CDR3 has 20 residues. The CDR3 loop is CASSLSPLGGRNSGANVLTF. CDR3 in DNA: TGTGCCAGCTCCCTTAGCCCCCTCGGGGGTAGGAATTCTGGGGCCAACGTCCTGACTTTC.